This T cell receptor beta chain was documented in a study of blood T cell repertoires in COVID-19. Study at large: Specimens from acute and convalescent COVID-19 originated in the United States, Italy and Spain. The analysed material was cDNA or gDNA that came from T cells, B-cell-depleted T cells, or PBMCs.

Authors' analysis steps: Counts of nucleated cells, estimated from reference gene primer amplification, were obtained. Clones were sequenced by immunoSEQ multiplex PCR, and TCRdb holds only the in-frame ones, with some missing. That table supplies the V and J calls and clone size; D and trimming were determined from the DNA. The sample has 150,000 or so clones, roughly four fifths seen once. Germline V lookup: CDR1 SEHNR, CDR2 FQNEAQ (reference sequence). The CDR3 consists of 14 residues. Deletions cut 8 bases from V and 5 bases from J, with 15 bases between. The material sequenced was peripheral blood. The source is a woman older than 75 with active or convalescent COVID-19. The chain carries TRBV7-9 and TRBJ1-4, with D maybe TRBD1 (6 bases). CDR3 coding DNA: TGTGCCAGCGGAGAGACAGGAAGAAATGAAAAACTGTTTTTT. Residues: CASGETGRNEKLFF.